Each of the 26 T cell receptor beta chains below was sequenced from the same sample in a study of vaccination and CD4 T cells after COVID-19. Oncomine TCR Beta short-read sequencing was applied to DNA from cultured CD4+ T cells. TCRdb re-derived calls from the PCR reads in MiXCR, one entry per CDR3 protein. The repertoire holds about 11,000 distinct CDR3 sequences, with around 59% as singletons. As for treatment: roughly 10-day PBMC culture with coronavirus spike peptide pools or control peptides (ViraFEST assay). Their antigens remain unidentified. What was sequenced was CD4+ T cells from blood, cultured in vitro. The receptors were gathered from a human donor who had recovered from COVID-19.

This chain connects TRBV12-3 or TRBV12-4 to TRBJ1-1; D is ambiguous. V lost 1 base, J lost 4 bases, and 16 bases lay in between. The CDR3 length is 16 residues. CDR3 sequence: CASSLDGPGSVTEAFF. CDR3 in DNA: TGTGCCAGCAGTTTAGACGGGCCGGGGTCGGTCACTGAAGCTTTCTTT.

The rearrangement uses TRBV20-1 and TRBJ1-1; no reliable D call. CDR1 is DFQATT and CDR2 is SNEGSKA in the germline V gene (reference sequence). V was trimmed by 2 bases and J by 0 bases, leaving 16 bases between them. The CDR3 spans 16 residues. CDR3 DNA: TGCAGTGCTAGACGACGGCGGCCTCCTATGAACACTGAAGCTTTCTTT. This sequence encodes CSARRRRPPMNTEAFF.

This chain links TRBV2 with TRBJ1-2; D gene unclear. V was clipped by 2 bases and J by 2 bases, with 6 bases between them. This CDR3 has 13 residues. Germline V gene data show CDR1 as SNHLY and CDR2 as FYNNEI. The CDR3 DNA follows: TGTGCCAGCAGTGAATTATTGAACTATGGCTACACCTTC. Encoded protein: CASSELLNYGYTF.

The rearrangement links TRBV10-3 to TRBJ2-7; D is unresolved. CDR1 and CDR2 from the germline V gene are ENHRY and SYGVKD. The V and J ends lost 7 bases and 0 bases respectively, with 10 bases between them. This CDR3 is 13 amino acids long. DNA for the CDR3: TGTGCCATCAAAACAAGGACCTCCTACGAGCAGTACTTC. Residues: CAIKTRTSYEQYF.

The rearrangement joins TRBV6-5 to TRBJ1-2; unclear D gene. This CDR3 contains 14 residues. Germline CDR1 and CDR2: MNHEY and SVGAGI. V shed 5 bases and J shed 2 bases, with 12 bases lying between them. DNA of the CDR3: TGTGCCAGCAGTATCTCGACCGAAAACTATGGCTACACCTTC. This encodes CASSISTENYGYTF.

This clonotype was seen once. V is TRBV21-1 and J is TRBJ2-7; the DNA was not compared with TRBD1, the D call given in the table. TRBV21-1 is termed a pseudogene. The CDR3 is made up of 14 amino acids. The CDR3 DNA reads TGTGCCAGCAAGGGGACAGGGAAGGCCTACGAGCAGTACTTC. It codes for CASKGTGKAYEQYF.

In its sample, this clonotype was seen a few times. The rearrangement uses TRBV10-3 and TRBJ1-2; D not certain. The V and J ends lost 2 bases and 5 bases respectively, with 15 bases between them. Germline V gene sequence: CDR1 ENHRY, CDR2 SYGVKD. The CDR3 is 15 residues long. This CDR3 reads CAISERTGGSYGYTF. In DNA form, the CDR3 reads TGTGCCATCAGTGAGAGGACGGGAGGATCGTATGGCTACACCTTC.

In this sample, this clonotype turned up a few times. The chain couples TRBV11-3 to TRBJ2-5, with D maybe TRBD2 (6 bases). The CDR3 length is 13 residues. V lost 5 bases and J 10 bases, leaving 17 bases between the germline ends. Germline CDR1 reads SGHNT; CDR2 reads YENEEA. The CDR3 here is CASSPGTGGIQYF. In DNA form, the CDR3 reads TGTGCCAGCAGCCCGGGGACTGGGGGAATCCAGTACTTC. Full variable domain (missing parts from reference TRBV11-3 and TRBJ2-5): EAGVVQSPRYKIIEKKQPVAFWCNPISGHNTLYWYLQNLGQGPELLIRYENEEAVDDSQLPKDRFSAERLKGVDSTLKIQPAELGDSAVYLCASSPGTGGIQYFGPGTRLLVL.

This chain's CDR3 is CASRSGGGYTF. In DNA form, the CDR3 reads TGTGCCAGCAGATCAGGGGGTGGCTACACCTTC. The chain carries TRBV27 and TRBJ1-2; 7 bases fit TRBD1. The trim removed 6 bases at V and 7 bases at J, leaving 2 bases unmatched. There are 11 residues in the CDR3. Germline CDR1 reads MNHEY; CDR2 reads SMNVEV (reference sequence).

V usage is TRBV18 and J usage is TRBJ1-2; the D is unclear. Per the germline V gene, CDR1 is KGHSH and CDR2 is LQKENI. V gave up 0 bases and J gave up 0 bases, with 20 bases separating them. The CDR3 extends over 19 amino acids. The CDR3 nucleotides are TGTGCCAGCTCACCACCCATGTTCAGGACCCCGTTGGCTAACTATGGCTACACCTTC. It codes for CASSPPMFRTPLANYGYTF.

This chain links TRBV19 with TRBJ1-2; 8 bases match TRBD1. J was trimmed by 0 bases and V by 4 bases; bases with no gene match: 7. CDR1 is LNHDA, CDR2 SQIVND, per germline (reference sequence). CDR3 length equals 16 residues. The CDR3 here is CASSRGTGSTNYGYTF. The DNA for the CDR3 is TGTGCCAGTAGTAGGGGGACAGGTTCGACTAACTATGGCTACACCTTC.

This CDR3 reads CASSPTGGKEGELFF. The CDR3 coding sequence is TGTGCCAGCAGCCCCACCGGGGGGAAGGAGGGGGAGCTGTTTTTT. The chain links TRBV7-6 to TRBJ2-2, with 7 bases matching TRBD2. The germline CDR1 and CDR2 sequences are SGHVS and FNYEAQ. Trimming removed 5 bases from V and 8 bases from J; junction bases left unmatched: 11. This CDR3 is 15 amino acids long.

V usage is TRBV2 and J usage is TRBJ1-1; D perhaps matches TRBD1 (6 bases). Trimming removed 8 bases at V and 2 bases at J, with 12 bases between. The CDR3 runs to 13 residues. Per germline, CDR1 SNHLY and CDR2 FYNNEI. CDR3 region: CASEKGVNTEAFF. CDR3 nucleotide sequence: TGTGCCAGCGAGAAGGGGGTAAACACTGAAGCTTTCTTT.

This clonotype is medium-sized (0.01 to 0.1%). The rearrangement joins TRBV29-1 to TRBJ2-3; 7 bases agree with TRBD2. CDR1 and CDR2 from the germline V gene are SQVTM and ANQGSEA. V was pared by 4 bases and J by 2 bases, with 3 bases of the junction left unmatched. The length of the CDR3 is 13 residues. The CDR3 region has the DNA TGCAGCGTTGTGGGGGGGATCACAGATACGCAGTATTTT. Translated, it gives CSVVGGITDTQYF.

This clonotype is a singleton in its sample. CDR3 protein: CSVWTREGLTGANVLTF. CDR3 DNA sequence: TGCAGTGTTTGGACACGGGAGGGCTTAACTGGGGCCAACGTCCTGACTTTC. J is TRBJ2-6 and V is TRBV20-1, with 8 bases that match TRBD2. The CDR3 covers 17 residues. With 7 bases clipped from V and 2 bases from J, the junction kept 13 bases outside the gene matches. The V gene's germline CDR1 is DFQATT and CDR2 SNEGSKA (reference sequence).

The chain carries TRBV20-1 and TRBJ2-5; D gene ambiguous. CDR1 DFQATT and CDR2 SNEGSKA come from the germline V gene (reference sequence). V was shortened by 5 bases and J by 5 bases, with 12 bases between the two germline ends. There are 12 residues in the CDR3. The CDR3 spells CSARPSGETQYF. The CDR3 bases are TGCAGTGCTCGCCCCTCCGGTGAGACCCAGTACTTC.

The J gene is TRBJ1-5, the V gene TRBV6-1, with no clear D. The CDR3 is made up of 16 amino acids. From germline, CDR1 is MNHNS and CDR2 SASEGT. V was trimmed by 7 bases and J by 0 bases, leaving 16 bases between them. The CDR3 reads CASMARSRVSNQPQHF. The CDR3 DNA sequence: TGTGCCAGCATGGCTCGGAGTCGAGTTAGCAATCAGCCCCAGCATTTT.

V gene TRBV3-1 combines with J gene TRBJ1-1; D is possibly TRBD1 (5 bases). The CDR3 is made up of 13 amino acids. Germline V lookup: CDR1 LGHDT, CDR2 YNNKEL (reference sequence). V shed 2 bases and J shed 7 bases, with 11 bases lying between them. CDR3 amino acids: CASSQHTGFEAFF. The CDR3 DNA is TGTGCCAGCAGCCAACATACAGGTTTTGAAGCTTTCTTT. Filled out from reference TRBV3-1 and TRBJ1-1, the complete variable domain reads DTAVSQTPKYLVTQMGNDKSIKCEQNLGHDTMYWYKQDSKKFLKIMFSYNNKELIINETVPNRFSPKSPDKAHLNLHINSLELGDSAVYFCASSQHTGFEAFFGQGTRLTVV.

V is TRBV24-1 and J is TRBJ1-3; D is undetermined. CDR3 length: 15 amino acids. Germline loops: CDR1 KGHDR, CDR2 SFDVKD. Trimming removed 4 bases from V and 1 base from J, with 10 bases in between. The CDR3 nucleotides read TGTGCCACCAGTGACCCTAGGTTGTCTGGAAACACCATATATTTT. As protein: CATSDPRLSGNTIYF.

This rearrangement joins TRBV19 to TRBJ1-5, with D unresolved. Germline-derived CDR1 and CDR2 are LNHDA and SQIVND (reference sequence). The V end was cut by 6 bases, the J end by 0 bases, with 15 bases between. The CDR3 is 16 residues long. CDR3 sequence (DNA): TGTGCCAGTAGAAAGTATTCTGGGTATAGCAATCAGCCCCAGCATTTT. Translation: CASRKYSGYSNQPQHF. The variable domain in full, with the rest retrieved from reference TRBV19 and TRBJ1-5, is DGGITQSPKYLFRKEGQNVTLSCEQNLNHDAMYWYRQDPGQGLRLIYYSQIVNDFQKGDIAEGYSVSREKKESFPLTVTSAQKNPTAFYLCASRKYSGYSNQPQHFGDGTRLSIL.

The chain carries TRBV19 and TRBJ2-1; D perhaps matches TRBD1 (6 bases). V lost 9 bases, J lost 4 bases, and 13 bases lay in between. Germline values: CDR1 LNHDA, CDR2 SQIVND (reference sequence). The length of the CDR3 is 13 residues. The chain's CDR3 is CASSRTGYNEQFF. Here the CDR3 DNA reads TGTGCCAGCTCCCGCACAGGGTACAATGAGCAGTTCTTC.

The V and J genes are TRBV6-1 and TRBJ2-1; 9 nucleotides match TRBD1. J gave up 6 bases and V 7 bases, and 7 bases lay outside the gene matches. The CDR3 sequence is 14 residues long. Germline lookup yields CDR1 MNHNS and CDR2 SASEGT. CDR3 sequence reads: CASNPGQGFNEQFF. CDR3 nucleotides: TGTGCCAGCAATCCGGGACAGGGATTCAATGAGCAGTTCTTC.

This clonotype was detected a few times. The V gene is TRBV20-1, the J gene TRBJ2-5, with 12 bases matching TRBD1. With V trimmed by 3 bases and J by 5 bases, 7 bases remained unmatched. There are 15 residues in the CDR3. Germline-derived CDR1 and CDR2 are DFQATT and SNEGSKA (reference sequence). The CDR3 sequence: CSASRGQGASETQYF. The CDR3 DNA reads TGCAGTGCTAGCCGGGGACAGGGGGCATCGGAGACCCAGTACTTC.

The rearrangement uses TRBV2 and TRBJ1-1; no clear D gene. Between the trimmed V and J ends, which lost 4 bases and 1 base, there was a span of 7 bases. Germline CDR1 SNHLY, CDR2 FYNNEI. The CDR3 is 13 amino acids. CDR3 protein: CASSGLANTEAFF. The CDR3 DNA reads TGTGCCAGCAGTGGTTTAGCGAACACTGAAGCTTTCTTT.

This clonotype was detected a few times. The rearrangement uses TRBV7-2 and TRBJ2-2, with TRBD1 matching over 7 bases. The V and J ends lost 4 bases and 6 bases, in that order; junction bases with no gene match: 5. The CDR3 loop spans 14 amino acids. Germline assignment: CDR1 SGHTA and CDR2 FQGNSA. CDR3 sequence reads: CASSYQQGPGELFF. CDR3 bases: TGTGCCAGCAGCTACCAACAGGGGCCCGGGGAGCTGTTTTTT.

The rearrangement links TRBV2 to TRBJ1-6; D ambiguous. Germline V CDR1 and CDR2: SNHLY, FYNNEI. Trimming shortened V by 5 bases and J by 4 bases, and 12 bases separated the two germline ends. The CDR3 runs 15 residues. In nucleotides, the CDR3 is TGTGCCAGCAGTAACGACGGGCATTATAATTCACCCCTCCACTTT. It encodes CASSNDGHYNSPLHF.